A single sample is the source of the 18 T cell receptor beta chains below, sequenced in a study of blood T cell repertoires in COVID-19. TCRdb's copy holds only in-frame clones and misses some; the assay was immunoSEQ multiplex PCR. The sample includes tens of thousands of clones, 75% to 95% of them seen just once. The sequenced sample was peripheral blood. These TCRs come from a human donor with active COVID-19. The donor label of this sample is uncertain.

This rearrangement joins TRBV10-2 to TRBJ1-1; TRBD1 agrees at 10 bases. V lost 7 bases and J lost 6; bases outside the gene matches: 5. Looked up from germline, CDR1 is WSHSY and CDR2 is SAAADI. The CDR3 length is 13 residues. The CDR3 DNA is TGCGCCAGCACCCCGGGACAGGGGTCTGAAGCTTTCTTT. This translates into CASTPGQGSEAFF.

The CDR3 is CASGWTTGAYSNQPQHF. In DNA, the CDR3 is TGTGCTAGTGGTTGGACGACAGGGGCTTATAGCAATCAGCCCCAGCATTTT. The J gene is TRBJ1-5, the V gene TRBV12-5, with 8 bases matching TRBD1. The J segment lost 0 bases and the V segment lost 4 bases, leaving 8 bases of the junction unmatched. CDR1 is LGHNT, CDR2 FRNRAP, per germline. The CDR3 is 17 residues long.

This chain connects TRBV4-1 to TRBJ2-3; a weak D match, TRBD2 (6 bases). The ends were cut back, 4 bases at V and 0 bases at J, with 20 bases in the middle. This CDR3 region has 18 residues. Germline assignment: CDR1 MGHRA and CDR2 YSYEKL. In DNA, the CDR3 is TGCGCCAGCAGCCGACAAGCGGGTGGGGATCGCAGCACAGATACGCAGTATTTT. Residues: CASSRQAGGDRSTDTQYF.

This rearrangement joins TRBV25-1 to TRBJ2-2; D uncertain. V dropped 7 bases and J dropped 5 bases, with 5 bases sitting between them. CDR3 length equals 11 residues. In germline, CDR1 is MGHDK, CDR2 SYGVNS. The CDR3 coding sequence is TGTGCCAGCACGAGAACCGGGGAGCTGTTTTTT. Amino acid sequence: CASTRTGELFF.

This clone was seen a few times. This chain joins TRBV7-9 and TRBJ2-7, with 12 bases fitting TRBD1. The junction had 7 bases not matched to a gene; V was cut back by 4 bases and J by 6 bases. The CDR3 covers 15 residues. Germline CDR1 reads SEHNR; CDR2 reads FQNEAQ (reference sequence). The CDR3, as DNA: TGTGCCAGCAGCTCGACGGGACAGGGGGCGGGCGAGCAGTACTTC. Amino acids: CASSSTGQGAGEQYF.

The J gene is TRBJ1-2, the V gene TRBV5-1, with D tentatively TRBD1 (6 bases). With 3 bases removed from V and 2 bases from J, the gap between germline ends came to 17 bases. The CDR3 is made up of 16 amino acids. Germline V lookup: CDR1 SGHRS, CDR2 YFSETQ. The CDR3 region is CASSSTTGTSNYGYTF. CDR3 sequence (DNA): TGCGCCAGCAGCTCGACGACCGGGACAAGCAACTATGGCTACACCTTC.

The gene calls are TRBV19 and TRBJ2-5, with TRBD1 matching 9 bases. Germline V CDR1 and CDR2: LNHDA, SQIVND (reference sequence). V shed 5 bases, J shed 5 bases, and the junction held 9 bases outside the gene matches. CDR3 length: 15 residues. The CDR3 sequence is CASSLRTGDGETQYF. The CDR3 DNA follows: TGTGCCAGTAGTCTCCGGACAGGGGATGGGGAGACCCAGTACTTC.

This clone was seen just once. The rearrangement links TRBV7-2 to TRBJ2-3; D gene ambiguous. Germline V gives CDR1 SGHTA, CDR2 FQGNSA. This CDR3 contains 13 residues. Between the trimmed V and J ends, which lost 3 bases and 3 bases, there was a span of 7 bases. DNA of the CDR3: TGTGCCAGCAGCTTGTCAGAAACAGATACGCAGTATTTT. It codes for CASSLSETDTQYF. The full variable domain, completed using reference TRBV7-2 and TRBJ2-3, is GAGVSQSPSNKVTEKGKDVELRCDPISGHTALYWYRQSLGQGLEFLIYFQGNSAPDKSGLPSDRFSAERTGGSVSTLTIQRTQQEDSAVYLCASSLSETDTQYFGPGTRLTVL.

The chain combines TRBV7-3 with TRBJ1-1, with D unresolved. From germline, CDR1 is SGHTA and CDR2 FQGTGA. The CDR3 is 14 residues long. The V and J ends lost 5 bases and 3 bases respectively, with 13 bases between them. CDR3 sequence reads: CASSVSGVHTEAFF. The CDR3 nucleotides read TGTGCCAGCAGCGTAAGCGGCGTACACACTGAAGCTTTCTTT.

The chain employs TRBV27 and TRBJ1-2, with D possibly being TRBD1 (5 bases). Germline V gene sequence: CDR1 MNHEY, CDR2 SMNVEV (reference sequence). Deletions cut 8 bases from V and 4 bases from J, with 23 bases between. This CDR3 is 16 amino acids long. This CDR3 is CASWTNPLVEPYGYTF. The CDR3 nucleotides are TGTGCCAGCTGGACAAATCCGTTGGTAGAGCCCTATGGCTACACCTTC.

The CDR3 DNA is TGTGCCAGCAGCTACGGGACACTGAGCACAGATACGCAGTATTTT. Amino acid sequence: CASSYGTLSTDTQYF. The J gene is TRBJ2-3, the V gene TRBV28; TRBD1 might be the D (6 bases). V lost 6 bases and J 0 bases, leaving 13 bases between the germline ends. Germline CDR1 and CDR2: MDHEN and SYDVKM. This CDR3 spans 15 amino acids.

The rearrangement links TRBV18 to TRBJ1-5, with 7 bases lining up with TRBD1. J lost 5 bases, V lost 3 bases, and 10 bases had no gene match. Per germline, CDR1 KGHSH and CDR2 LQKENI. This CDR3 has 16 residues. CDR3 bases: TGTGCCAGCTCACCCTCCGGGAGGGGGCCCGATCAGCCCCAGCATTTT. Its protein is CASSPSGRGPDQPQHF.

V is TRBV6-5 and J is TRBJ2-7; 9 bases are a match to TRBD1. Germline loops: CDR1 MNHEY, CDR2 SVGAGI. The CDR3 contains 13 residues. Trimming took 5 bases from V and 6 from J; bases not matched to a gene: 5. In DNA form, the CDR3 reads TGTGCCAGCAGTCCCGGGACAGGGAGCGAGCAGTACTTC. Translating it yields CASSPGTGSEQYF.

This chain connects TRBV6-6 to TRBJ2-7, with a tentative D call TRBD2 (6 bases). CDR1 and CDR2 (germline): MNHNY, SVGAGI (reference sequence). CDR3 size: 12 residues. V lost 7 bases and J lost 4, with 11 bases in between. The CDR3 is CASTSGTYEQYF. CDR3 DNA sequence: TGTGCCAGCACCTCAGGGACTTACGAGCAGTACTTC.

The V gene is TRBV5-4, the J gene TRBJ1-3, with unresolved D. V lost 0 bases and J 3 bases, leaving 10 bases between the germline ends. This CDR3 has 15 residues. In germline, CDR1 is SGHNT, CDR2 YYREEE (reference sequence). CDR3 sequence reads: CASSLAPADGNTIYF. For the CDR3, the DNA is TGTGCCAGCAGCTTGGCCCCGGCGGATGGAAACACCATATATTTT.

The gene calls are TRBV5-1 and TRBJ1-2, with D possibly matching TRBD1 (5 bases). Germline CDR1 and CDR2: SGHRS and YFSETQ. The V and J ends lost 4 bases and 2 bases respectively, with 15 bases between them. The CDR3 spans 15 residues. The CDR3 bases are TGCGCCAGCAGCATTGAAACAGGCCTGAACTATGGCTACACCTTC. This gives the protein CASSIETGLNYGYTF. Together with reference TRBV5-1 and TRBJ1-2, the CDR3 gives the full variable domain: KAGVTQTPRYLIKTRGQQVTLSCSPISGHRSVSWYQQTPGQGLQFLFEYFSETQRNKGNFPGRFSGRQFSNSRSEMNVSTLELGDSALYLCASSIETGLNYGYTFGSGTRLTVV.

In this sample, this clone turned up once. The CDR3 is CASSPQSDRNEQYF. The CDR3 DNA reads TGTGCCAGCAGCCCTCAGTCCGACAGGAACGAGCAGTACTTC. This rearrangement joins TRBV3-1 (or the pseudogene TRBV3-2) to TRBJ2-7, with D maybe TRBD1 (6 bases). The V end was cut by 4 bases, the J end by 5 bases, with 15 bases between. CDR3 length: 14 amino acids. The germline CDR1 and CDR2 sequences are LGHDT and YNNKEL (reference sequence).

A single count supports this clone. V gene TRBV15 combines with J gene TRBJ2-2; 9 nucleotides align to TRBD1. CDR1 and CDR2 from the germline V gene are LNHNV and YYDKDF (reference sequence). The trim removed 5 bases at V and 1 base at J, leaving 5 bases unmatched. The CDR3 spans 16 residues. The CDR3 sequence: CATSYTGGQNTGELFF. CDR3 nucleotide sequence: TGTGCCACCAGCTACACAGGGGGCCAGAACACCGGGGAGCTGTTTTTT.